This is a list of T cell receptor beta chains from one sample in a study of beta chain features in type 1 diabetes. Only in-frame clones appear in the TCRdb table, and some are missing; sequencing was by immunoSEQ multiplex PCR. This sample has 300,000 to 400,000 clones; 8% occur once, and the top ten carry less than 0.5%. Sequenced: central memory CD4+ T cells from blood. The receptors stem from a woman aged 18 to 35 in good health. Each CDR3 is given with its conserved first and last residue. The D gene is left open where the match is weak. For some rows the clone size is stated as once, few or many, or as a class when expanded; others skip it.

v_gene: TRBV19; d_gene: TRBD2; j_gene: TRBJ2-2; abundance: few; CDR3nt: TGTGCCAGTAGAAATGTGCGGACTAGCAGAGACGCGAACACCGGGGAGCTGTTTTTT; CDR3aa: CASRNVRTSRDANTGELFF
v_gene: TRBV11-2; d_gene: TRBD2; j_gene: TRBJ2-7; abundance: -; CDR3nt: TGTGCCAGCAGCCAAGTAGGGAGACTAGCGGGAACACTTCCCTACGAGCAGTACTTC; CDR3aa: CASSQVGRLAGTLPYEQYF
v_gene: TRBV28; d_gene: -; j_gene: TRBJ2-2; abundance: few; CDR3nt: TGTGCCAGCAGTTCTGGAGGAAGGTGGACCGGGGAGCTGTTTTTT; CDR3aa: CASSSGGRWTGELFF
v_gene: TRBV29-1; d_gene: -; j_gene: TRBJ1-1; abundance: -; CDR3nt: TGCAGCGCCCGTGGGCAGGGCGGTCGCGGGGGCACTGAAGCTTTCTTT; CDR3aa: CSARGQGGRGGTEAFF
v_gene: TRBV11-2; d_gene: TRBD1; j_gene: TRBJ2-1; abundance: -; CDR3nt: TGTGCCAGCAACCCGGGACAGGGTTTAAATGAGCAGTTCTTC; CDR3aa: CASNPGQGLNEQFF
v_gene: TRBV15; d_gene: TRBD2; j_gene: TRBJ2-1; abundance: few; CDR3nt: TGTGCCACCAGCAGGGGCGGGAGGGTTACGGATGAGCAGTTCTTC; CDR3aa: CATSRGGRVTDEQFF
v_gene: TRBV5-1; d_gene: TRBD1; j_gene: TRBJ2-7; abundance: few; CDR3nt: TGCGCCAGCAGCTTTAGGGGACTGGGACAGGGCTCCGAAGAGCAGTACTTC; CDR3aa: CASSFRGLGQGSEEQYF
v_gene: TRBV7-2; d_gene: -; j_gene: TRBJ2-1; abundance: few; CDR3nt: TGTGCCAGCAGCTTAGGTGGCACTTCCTACAATGAGCAGTTCTTC; CDR3aa: CASSLGGTSYNEQFF
v_gene: TRBV19; d_gene: -; j_gene: TRBJ1-3; abundance: -; CDR3nt: TGTGCCAGTAGCTGGGCCTCAGCGGGCTCTGGAAACACCATATATTTT; CDR3aa: CASSWASAGSGNTIYF
v_gene: TRBV2; d_gene: -; j_gene: TRBJ1-5; abundance: few; CDR3nt: TGTGCCAGCAGCGCTACAGGGAAGGAGCCCCAGCATTTT; CDR3aa: CASSATGKEPQHF
v_gene: TRBV10-3; d_gene: -; j_gene: TRBJ2-5; abundance: -; CDR3nt: TGTGCCAGCACGGGGACATATCAAGAGACCCAGTACTTC; CDR3aa: CASTGTYQETQYF
v_gene: TRBV4-3; d_gene: TRBD1; j_gene: TRBJ2-4; abundance: few; CDR3nt: TGCGCCAGCAGCCGGGACAGGCTAGCCAAAAACATTCAGTACTTC; CDR3aa: CASSRDRLAKNIQYF
v_gene: TRBV7-9; d_gene: TRBD2; j_gene: TRBJ2-7; abundance: many; CDR3nt: TGTGCCAGCAGCTCGACCGGGACTAGCTACGAGCAGTACTTC; CDR3aa: CASSSTGTSYEQYF
v_gene: TRBV15; d_gene: -; j_gene: TRBJ2-3; abundance: -; CDR3nt: TGTGCCACCAGCAGAGATGGGAGGACGGAGGGCACAGATACGCAGTATTTT; CDR3aa: CATSRDGRTEGTDTQYF
v_gene: TRBV6-1; d_gene: -; j_gene: TRBJ1-1; abundance: few; CDR3nt: TGTGCCAGCAGTGAGGGCACAGTGAACACTGAAGCTTTCTTT; CDR3aa: CASSEGTVNTEAFF
v_gene: TRBV7-2; d_gene: TRBD2; j_gene: TRBJ2-5; abundance: -; CDR3nt: TGTGCCAGCAGCTACGTAGCGGGAGGGCCCTCCCAAGAGACCCAGTACTTC; CDR3aa: CASSYVAGGPSQETQYF
v_gene: TRBV7-9; d_gene: -; j_gene: TRBJ2-2; abundance: -; CDR3nt: TGTGCCAGCAGAAACCTCTTGAGGACGGGCAACACCGGGGAGCTGTTTTTT; CDR3aa: CASRNLLRTGNTGELFF
v_gene: TRBV19; d_gene: -; j_gene: TRBJ2-7; abundance: few; CDR3nt: TGTGCCAGTAGTAGGGTCGACTCGACCTACGAGCAGTACTTC; CDR3aa: CASSRVDSTYEQYF
v_gene: TRBV7-8; d_gene: -; j_gene: TRBJ2-1; abundance: many; CDR3nt: TGTGCCAGCAGCTTCGGCTCCCTACTTTACAATGAGCAGTTCTTC; CDR3aa: CASSFGSLLYNEQFF
v_gene: TRBV2; d_gene: -; j_gene: TRBJ2-7; abundance: -; CDR3nt: TGTGCCAGCAGCCTCTCGCGGGAGCAGTACTTC; CDR3aa: CASSLSREQYF
v_gene: TRBV7-2; d_gene: -; j_gene: TRBJ1-4; abundance: few; CDR3nt: TGTGCCAGCAGCTTAGGTCAGAATGAAAAACTGTTTTTT; CDR3aa: CASSLGQNEKLFF
v_gene: TRBV7-3; d_gene: TRBD2; j_gene: TRBJ2-2; abundance: -; CDR3nt: TGTGCCAGCAGCTTAACGGGAGGACTAGCGGGGGACGGGGAGCTGTTTTTT; CDR3aa: CASSLTGGLAGDGELFF
v_gene: TRBV21-1; d_gene: -; j_gene: TRBJ2-7; abundance: few; CDR3nt: TGTGCCAGCATACAGGGGATCTCCTACGAGCAGTACTTC; CDR3aa: CASIQGISYEQYF
v_gene: TRBV6-6; d_gene: -; j_gene: TRBJ2-7; abundance: many; CDR3nt: TGTGCCAGCAGTTACAACGGGGGCGAGCAGTACTTC; CDR3aa: CASSYNGGEQYF
v_gene: TRBV2; d_gene: TRBD1; j_gene: TRBJ1-2; abundance: few; CDR3nt: TGTGCCAGCAAGGACAGGGGCTATGGCTACACCTTC; CDR3aa: CASKDRGYGYTF
v_gene: TRBV27; d_gene: -; j_gene: TRBJ2-6; abundance: few; CDR3nt: TGTGCCAGCAGTAGGGACCGATCGGCCAACGTCCTGACTTTC; CDR3aa: CASSRDRSANVLTF
v_gene: TRBV2; d_gene: -; j_gene: TRBJ2-5; abundance: many; CDR3nt: TGTGCCAGCAGACCGGGACTCTTCCAAGAGACCCAGTACTTC; CDR3aa: CASRPGLFQETQYF
v_gene: TRBV18; d_gene: -; j_gene: TRBJ2-5; abundance: -; CDR3nt: TGTGCCAGCTCACCAGGCAGGCGCCAAGAGACCCAGTACTTC; CDR3aa: CASSPGRRQETQYF
v_gene: TRBV2; d_gene: TRBD1; j_gene: TRBJ1-2; abundance: few; CDR3nt: TGTGCCAGCAGAGAGGACAGGATCGCCTATGGCTACACCTTC; CDR3aa: CASREDRIAYGYTF
v_gene: TRBV6-5; d_gene: -; j_gene: TRBJ1-5; abundance: -; CDR3nt: TGTGCCAGCAGATTACAGGGTCTTCTGCCCCAGCATTTT; CDR3aa: CASRLQGLLPQHF
v_gene: TRBV5-8; d_gene: -; j_gene: TRBJ2-6; abundance: few; CDR3nt: TGTGCCAGCAGCTTGGAGTTAGGGTCCTCTGGGGCCAACGTCCTGACTTTC; CDR3aa: CASSLELGSSGANVLTF
v_gene: TRBV11-3; d_gene: TRBD2; j_gene: TRBJ2-1; abundance: -; CDR3nt: TGTGCCAGCAGCTTAGGTCTAGCGGGAAGTGAGCAGTTCTTC; CDR3aa: CASSLGLAGSEQFF